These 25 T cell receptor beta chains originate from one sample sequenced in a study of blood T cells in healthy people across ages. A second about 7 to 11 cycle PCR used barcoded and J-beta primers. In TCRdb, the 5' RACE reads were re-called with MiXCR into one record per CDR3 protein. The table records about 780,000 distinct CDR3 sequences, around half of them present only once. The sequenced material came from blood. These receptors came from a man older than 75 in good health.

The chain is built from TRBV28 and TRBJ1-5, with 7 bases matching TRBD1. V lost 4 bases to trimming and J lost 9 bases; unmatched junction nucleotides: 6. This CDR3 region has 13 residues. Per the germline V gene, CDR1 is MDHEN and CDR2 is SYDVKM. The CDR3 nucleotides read TGTGCCAGCAGTTCGACAGGGAACCGGCCCCAGCATTTT. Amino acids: CASSSTGNRPQHF.

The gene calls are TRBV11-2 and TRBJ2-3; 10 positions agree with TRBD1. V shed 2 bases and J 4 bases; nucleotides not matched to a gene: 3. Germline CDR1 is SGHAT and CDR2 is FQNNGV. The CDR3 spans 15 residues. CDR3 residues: CASSLWTGGADTQYF. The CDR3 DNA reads TGTGCCAGCAGCTTATGGACAGGGGGGGCAGATACGCAGTATTTT.

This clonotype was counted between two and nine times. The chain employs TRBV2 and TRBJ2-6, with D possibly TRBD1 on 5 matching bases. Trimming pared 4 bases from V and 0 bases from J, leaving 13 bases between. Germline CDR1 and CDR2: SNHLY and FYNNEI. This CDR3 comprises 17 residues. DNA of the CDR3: TGTGCCAGCAGTGGTCCAGGGAAAAGCTCTGGGGCCAACGTCCTGACTTTC. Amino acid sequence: CASSGPGKSSGANVLTF. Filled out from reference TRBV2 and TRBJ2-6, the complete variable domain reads EPEVTQTPSHQVTQMGQEVILRCVPISNHLYFYWYRQILGQKVEFLVSFYNNEISEKSEIFDDQFSVERPDGSNFTLKIRSTKLEDSAMYFCASSGPGKSSGANVLTFGAGSRLTVL.

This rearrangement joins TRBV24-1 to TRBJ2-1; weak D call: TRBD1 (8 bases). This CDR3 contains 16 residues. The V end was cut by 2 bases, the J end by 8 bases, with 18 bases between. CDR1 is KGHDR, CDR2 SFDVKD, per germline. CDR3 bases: TGTGCCACCAGTGATTCAGGGGGCTTCACTAGCGATGAGCAGTTCTTC. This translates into CATSDSGGFTSDEQFF.

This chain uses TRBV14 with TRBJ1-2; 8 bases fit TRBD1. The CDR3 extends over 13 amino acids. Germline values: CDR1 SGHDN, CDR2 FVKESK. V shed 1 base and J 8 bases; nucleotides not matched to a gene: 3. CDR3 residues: CASSQVGTGGYTF. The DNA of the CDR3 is TGTGCCAGCAGCCAAGTCGGGACAGGAGGCTACACCTTC.

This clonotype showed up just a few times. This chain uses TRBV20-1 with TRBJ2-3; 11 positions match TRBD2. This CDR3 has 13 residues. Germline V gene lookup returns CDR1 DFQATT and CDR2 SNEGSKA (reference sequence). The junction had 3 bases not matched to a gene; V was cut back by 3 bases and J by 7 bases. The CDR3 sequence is CSARSSGRNTQYF. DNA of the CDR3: TGCAGTGCTAGGTCTAGCGGGAGGAATACGCAGTATTTT.

CDR3 amino acids: CASSLAGRVNTGELFF. The CDR3, as DNA: TGTGCCAGCAGCTTAGCAGGTCGTGTGAACACCGGGGAGCTGTTTTTT. The chain is built from TRBV7-2 and TRBJ2-2; D gene ambiguous. Germline V lookup: CDR1 SGHTA, CDR2 FQGNSA. The ends were cut back, 0 bases at V and 1 base at J, with 9 bases in the middle. This CDR3 comprises 16 residues.

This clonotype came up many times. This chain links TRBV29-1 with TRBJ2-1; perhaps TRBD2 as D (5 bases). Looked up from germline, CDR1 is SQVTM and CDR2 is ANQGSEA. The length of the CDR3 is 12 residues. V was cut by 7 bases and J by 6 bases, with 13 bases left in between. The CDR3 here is CSAATGSNEQFF. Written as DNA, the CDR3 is TGCAGCGCCGCGACTGGGAGCAATGAGCAGTTCTTC.

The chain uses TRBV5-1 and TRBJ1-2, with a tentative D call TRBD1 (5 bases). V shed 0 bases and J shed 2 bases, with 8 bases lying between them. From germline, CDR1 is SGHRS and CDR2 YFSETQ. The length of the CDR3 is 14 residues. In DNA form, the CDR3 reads TGCGCCAGCAGCTTGGAGGGGAGCAACTATGGCTACACCTTC. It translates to CASSLEGSNYGYTF.

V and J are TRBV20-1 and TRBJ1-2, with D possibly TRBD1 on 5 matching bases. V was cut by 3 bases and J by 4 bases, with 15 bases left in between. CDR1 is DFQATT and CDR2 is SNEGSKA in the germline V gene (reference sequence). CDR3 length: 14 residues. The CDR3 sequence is CSASSVSGGYGYTF. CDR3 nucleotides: TGCAGTGCTAGTTCTGTTTCCGGGGGCTATGGCTACACCTTC.

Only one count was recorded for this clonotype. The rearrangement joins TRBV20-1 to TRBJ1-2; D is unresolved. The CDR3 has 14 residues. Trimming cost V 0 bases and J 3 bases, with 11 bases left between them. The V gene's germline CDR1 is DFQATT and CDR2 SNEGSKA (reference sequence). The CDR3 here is CSARDPREDYGYTF. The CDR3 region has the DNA TGCAGTGCTAGAGATCCAAGGGAGGACTATGGCTACACCTTC.

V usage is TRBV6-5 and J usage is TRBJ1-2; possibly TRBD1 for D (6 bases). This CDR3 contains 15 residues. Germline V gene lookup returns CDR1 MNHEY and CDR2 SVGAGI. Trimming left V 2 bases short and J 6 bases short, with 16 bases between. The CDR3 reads CASSYGLQGTDGYTF. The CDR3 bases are TGTGCCAGCAGTTACGGCTTGCAGGGGACGGATGGCTACACCTTC.

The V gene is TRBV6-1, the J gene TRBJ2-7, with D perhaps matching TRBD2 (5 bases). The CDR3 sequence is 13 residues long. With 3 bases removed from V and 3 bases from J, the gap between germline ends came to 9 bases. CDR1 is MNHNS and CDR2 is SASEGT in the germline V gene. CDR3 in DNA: TGTGCCAGCAGTGATACCGGGATCTACGAGCAGTACTTC. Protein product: CASSDTGIYEQYF.

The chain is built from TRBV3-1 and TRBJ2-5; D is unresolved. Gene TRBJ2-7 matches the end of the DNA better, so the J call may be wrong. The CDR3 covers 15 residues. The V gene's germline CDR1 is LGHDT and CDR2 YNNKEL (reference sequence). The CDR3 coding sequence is TGTGCCAGCAGCCGGCTTGGACGGACGAATTACGAGCAGTACTTC. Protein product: CASSRLGRTNYEQYF.

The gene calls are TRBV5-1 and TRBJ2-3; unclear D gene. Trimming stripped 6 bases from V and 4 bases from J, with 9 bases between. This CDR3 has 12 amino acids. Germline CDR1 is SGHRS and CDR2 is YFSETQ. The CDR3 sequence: CASTLEADTQYF. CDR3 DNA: TGCGCCAGCACCTTAGAGGCAGATACGCAGTATTTT.

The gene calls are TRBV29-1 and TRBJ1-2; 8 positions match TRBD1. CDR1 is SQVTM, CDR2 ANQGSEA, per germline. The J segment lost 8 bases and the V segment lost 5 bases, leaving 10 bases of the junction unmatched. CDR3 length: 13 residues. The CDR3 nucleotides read TGCAGCGTTCCCACGGACAGGGAAGACGGCTACACCTTC. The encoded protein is CSVPTDREDGYTF.

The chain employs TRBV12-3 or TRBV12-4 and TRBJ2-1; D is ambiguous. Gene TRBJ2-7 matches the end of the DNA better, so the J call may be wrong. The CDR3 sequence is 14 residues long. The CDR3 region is CASILGGTYNEQYF. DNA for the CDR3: TGTGCCAGCATATTGGGCGGCACCTACAATGAGCAGTACTTC.

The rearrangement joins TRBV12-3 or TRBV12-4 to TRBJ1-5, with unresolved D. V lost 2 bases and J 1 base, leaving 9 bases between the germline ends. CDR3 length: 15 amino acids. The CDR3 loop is CASSLTAESNQPQHF. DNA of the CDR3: TGTGCCAGCAGTTTAACAGCGGAGAGCAATCAGCCCCAGCATTTT.

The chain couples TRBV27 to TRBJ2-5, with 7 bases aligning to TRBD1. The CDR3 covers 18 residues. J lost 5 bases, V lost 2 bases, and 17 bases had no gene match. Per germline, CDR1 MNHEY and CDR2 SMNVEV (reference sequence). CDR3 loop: CASSLRSGGIIPPETQYF. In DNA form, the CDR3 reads TGTGCCAGCAGTTTAAGGTCAGGGGGAATTATACCGCCTGAGACCCAGTACTTC.

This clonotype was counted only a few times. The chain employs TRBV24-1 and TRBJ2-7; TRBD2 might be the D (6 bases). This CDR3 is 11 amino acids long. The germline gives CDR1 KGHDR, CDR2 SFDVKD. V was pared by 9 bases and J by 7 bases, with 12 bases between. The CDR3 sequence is CATRRGNEQYF. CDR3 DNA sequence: TGTGCCACCCGGAGGGGCAATGAGCAGTACTTC.

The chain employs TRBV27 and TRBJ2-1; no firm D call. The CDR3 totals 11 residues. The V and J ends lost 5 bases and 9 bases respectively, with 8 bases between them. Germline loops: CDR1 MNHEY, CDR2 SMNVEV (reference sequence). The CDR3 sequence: CASSTVGEQFF. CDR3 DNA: TGTGCCAGCAGTACAGTCGGTGAGCAGTTCTTC.

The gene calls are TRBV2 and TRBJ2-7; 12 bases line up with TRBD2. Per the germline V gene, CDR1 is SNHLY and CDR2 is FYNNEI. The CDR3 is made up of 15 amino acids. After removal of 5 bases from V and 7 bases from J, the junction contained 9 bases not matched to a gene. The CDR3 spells CASSLTSGRVVEQYF. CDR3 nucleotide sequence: TGTGCCAGCAGTCTGACTAGCGGGAGAGTGGTTGAGCAGTACTTC.

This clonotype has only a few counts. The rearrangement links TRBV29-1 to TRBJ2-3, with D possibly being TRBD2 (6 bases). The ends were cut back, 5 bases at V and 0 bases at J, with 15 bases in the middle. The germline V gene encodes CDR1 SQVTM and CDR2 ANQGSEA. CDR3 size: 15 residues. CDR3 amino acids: CSVRVAALSTDTQYF. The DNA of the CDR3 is TGCAGCGTTAGAGTAGCGGCTTTAAGCACAGATACGCAGTATTTT.

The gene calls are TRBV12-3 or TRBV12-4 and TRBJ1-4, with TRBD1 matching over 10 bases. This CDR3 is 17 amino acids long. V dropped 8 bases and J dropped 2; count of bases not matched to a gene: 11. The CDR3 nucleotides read TGTGCCAGCGCCCCCGGGACAGGGGTCGAGACTAATGAAAAACTGTTTTTT. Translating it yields CASAPGTGVETNEKLFF.

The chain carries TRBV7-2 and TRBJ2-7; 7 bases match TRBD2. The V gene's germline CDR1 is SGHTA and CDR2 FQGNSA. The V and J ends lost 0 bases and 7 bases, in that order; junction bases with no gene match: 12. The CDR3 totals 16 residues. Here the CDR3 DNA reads TGTGCCAGCAGCTTAGCAGCGGGAATGACCTACAATGAGCAGTACTTC. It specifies CASSLAAGMTYNEQYF.